This TCR beta chain was profiled in a study of beta chain features in type 1 diabetes. Overall study results and limits: Significant though moderate, a shortening of TCRB CDR3s appeared in all four CD4+ subsets of Type 1 diabetes patients. Cells with high TCR expression could be over-represented by cDNA sequencing.

This CDR3 is built from 15 residues. Looked up from germline, CDR1 is SGHNT and CDR2 is YYREEE (reference sequence). V was pared by 0 bases and J by 4 bases, with 11 bases between. All of the isolated RNA was reverse transcribed, so expressed TCRB transcripts were sequenced. An average of around 3.5 million reads was obtained for naive, central memory and regulatory T cell samples. Sequenced by immunoSEQ multiplex PCR; TCRdb stores in-frame clones only, minus some. Altogether 500,000 to 700,000 clones are present, roughly 15% being singletons, with the ten largest covering approximately 0.093%. This clone has only a few counts. The antigen is undetermined.

The chain recombines TRBV5-4 with TRBJ1-3; the D is unclear. The clonotype originates from a man younger than 35 in good health. The sample consisted of naive CD4+ T cells from blood. The CDR3 region has the DNA TGTGCCAGCAGCTTGGATTTAGGCAAGGGAAACACCATATATTTT. Its protein is CASSLDLGKGNTIYF.